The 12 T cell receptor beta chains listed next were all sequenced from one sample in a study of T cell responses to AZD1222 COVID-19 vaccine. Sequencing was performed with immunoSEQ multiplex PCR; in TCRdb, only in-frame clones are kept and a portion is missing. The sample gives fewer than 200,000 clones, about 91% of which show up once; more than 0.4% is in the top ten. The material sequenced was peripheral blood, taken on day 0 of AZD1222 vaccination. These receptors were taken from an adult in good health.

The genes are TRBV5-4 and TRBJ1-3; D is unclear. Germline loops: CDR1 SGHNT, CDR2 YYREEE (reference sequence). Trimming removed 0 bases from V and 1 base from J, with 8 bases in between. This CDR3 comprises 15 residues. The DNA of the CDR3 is TGTGCCAGCAGCTTGGAAAGGGTGTCTGGAAACACCATATATTTT. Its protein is CASSLERVSGNTIYF.

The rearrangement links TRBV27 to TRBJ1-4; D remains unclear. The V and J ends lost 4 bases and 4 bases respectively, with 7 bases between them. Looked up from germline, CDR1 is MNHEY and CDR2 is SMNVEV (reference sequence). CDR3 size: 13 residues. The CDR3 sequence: CASSSALNEKLFF. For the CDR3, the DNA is TGTGCCAGCAGTTCCGCCCTTAATGAAAAACTGTTTTTT.

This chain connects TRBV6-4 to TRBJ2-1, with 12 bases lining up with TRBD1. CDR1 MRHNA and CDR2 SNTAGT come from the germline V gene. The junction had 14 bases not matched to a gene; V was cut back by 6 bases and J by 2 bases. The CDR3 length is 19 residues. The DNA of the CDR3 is TGTGCCAGCAGCGCCGGGACAGGGGGCAAGGGAGTCCCCTACAATGAGCAGTTCTTC. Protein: CASSAGTGGKGVPYNEQFF.

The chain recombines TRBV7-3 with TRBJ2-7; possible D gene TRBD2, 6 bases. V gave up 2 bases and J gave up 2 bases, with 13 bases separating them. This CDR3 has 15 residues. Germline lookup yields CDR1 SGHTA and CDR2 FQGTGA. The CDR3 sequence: CASSLRGTGAYEQYF. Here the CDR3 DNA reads TGTGCCAGCAGCTTACGGGGTACGGGAGCCTACGAGCAGTACTTC.

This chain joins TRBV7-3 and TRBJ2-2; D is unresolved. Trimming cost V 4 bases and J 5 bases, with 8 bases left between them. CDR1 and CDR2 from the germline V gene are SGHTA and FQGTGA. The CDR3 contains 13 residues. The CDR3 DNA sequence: TGTGCCAGCAGCTCAGAGTCGACCGGGGAGCTGTTTTTT. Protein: CASSSESTGELFF. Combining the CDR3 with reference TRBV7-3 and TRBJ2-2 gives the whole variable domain GAGVSQTPSNKVTEKGKYVELRCDPISGHTALYWYRQSLGQGPEFLIYFQGTGAADDSGLPNDRFFAVRPEGSVSTLKIQRTERGDSAVYLCASSSESTGELFFGEGSRLTVL.

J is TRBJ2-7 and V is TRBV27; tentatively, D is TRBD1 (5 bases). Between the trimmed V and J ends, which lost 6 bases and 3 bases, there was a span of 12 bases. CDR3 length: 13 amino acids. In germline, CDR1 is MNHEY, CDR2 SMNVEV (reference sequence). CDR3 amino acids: CASRDSKLYEQYF. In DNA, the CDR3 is TGTGCCAGCAGAGACAGTAAGCTCTACGAGCAGTACTTC.

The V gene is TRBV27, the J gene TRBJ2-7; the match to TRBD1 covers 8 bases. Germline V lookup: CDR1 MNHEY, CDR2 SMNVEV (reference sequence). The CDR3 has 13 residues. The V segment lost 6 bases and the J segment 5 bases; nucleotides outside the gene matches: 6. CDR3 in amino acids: CASRRTGFNEQYF. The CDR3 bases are TGTGCCAGCAGGAGGACAGGGTTCAACGAGCAGTACTTC.

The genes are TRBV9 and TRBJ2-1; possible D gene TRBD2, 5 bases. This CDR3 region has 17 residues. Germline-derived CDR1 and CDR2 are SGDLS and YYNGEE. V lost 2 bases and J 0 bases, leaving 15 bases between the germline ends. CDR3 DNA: TGTGCCAGCAGCGTGTTGGGGAGCGCGAGCTCCTACAATGAGCAGTTCTTC. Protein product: CASSVLGSASSYNEQFF.

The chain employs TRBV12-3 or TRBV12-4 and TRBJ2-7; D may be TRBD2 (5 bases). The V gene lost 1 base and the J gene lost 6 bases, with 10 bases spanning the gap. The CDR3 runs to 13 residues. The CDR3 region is CASSLGASSEQYF. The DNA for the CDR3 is TGTGCCAGCAGTTTAGGTGCTAGCTCCGAGCAGTACTTC.

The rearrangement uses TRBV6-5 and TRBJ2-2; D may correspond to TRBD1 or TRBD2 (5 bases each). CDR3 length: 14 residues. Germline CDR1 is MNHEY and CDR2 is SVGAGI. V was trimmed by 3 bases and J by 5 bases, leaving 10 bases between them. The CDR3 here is CASSYEGFTGELFF. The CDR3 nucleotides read TGTGCCAGCAGTTATGAGGGGTTTACCGGGGAGCTGTTTTTT.

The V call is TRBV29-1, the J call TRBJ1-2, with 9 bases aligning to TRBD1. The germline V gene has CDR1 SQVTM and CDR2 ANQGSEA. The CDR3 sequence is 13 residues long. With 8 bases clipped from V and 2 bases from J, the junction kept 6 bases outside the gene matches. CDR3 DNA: TGCAGCTATACAGGGGGCGAGAACTATGGCTACACCTTC. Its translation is CSYTGGENYGYTF.

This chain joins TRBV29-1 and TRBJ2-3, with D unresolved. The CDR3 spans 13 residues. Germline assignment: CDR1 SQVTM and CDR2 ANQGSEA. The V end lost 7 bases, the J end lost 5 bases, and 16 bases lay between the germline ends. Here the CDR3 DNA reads TGCAGCGGCCGGCAGGTCCTAGGAGATACGCAGTATTTT. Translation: CSGRQVLGDTQYF.